The clone carrying this T cell receptor beta chain was detected only a few times. Its matching antigen is unknown. The data were taken from a study of blood T cells in healthy people across ages. Findings and caveats of the study: Versus aged donors, long-lived donors had higher diversity and more naive CD4+ cells.

The length of the CDR3 is 17 residues. The germline gives CDR1 SGHTA, CDR2 FQGNSA. Combining a sample-barcoded 5' primer with a J-beta primer mix, a second PCR ran for about 6 to 11 cycles. From each sample, at least 2.5 million paired-end reads containing CDR3 were obtained. TCRdb called the 5' RACE reads again in MiXCR, with one record for every CDR3 protein. The repertoire includes 760,000 or so distinct CDR3 sequences, roughly 25% of them detected once, and more than 8.5% sits in the top ten. The same specimen was also included in a second study, on T cells of mothers and their children. That paper adds: Each mother yielded more than 8.5 million TCR beta CDR3 reads. Each child yielded a few million reads. Slightly higher overlap, not significant, was seen in related mother-child pairs than in unrelated pairs.

This receptor was obtained from a boy between 10 and 17 years old in good health. Sequencing was carried out using blood. The chain employs TRBV7-2 and TRBJ2-5, with D hard to call. The J call is uncertain, as TRBJ2-7 better fits the DNA end. The CDR3, as DNA: TGTGCCAGCAGCTTAGCCCACTTCACAGACGTCTCCTACGAGCAGTACTTC. This encodes CASSLAHFTDVSYEQYF.